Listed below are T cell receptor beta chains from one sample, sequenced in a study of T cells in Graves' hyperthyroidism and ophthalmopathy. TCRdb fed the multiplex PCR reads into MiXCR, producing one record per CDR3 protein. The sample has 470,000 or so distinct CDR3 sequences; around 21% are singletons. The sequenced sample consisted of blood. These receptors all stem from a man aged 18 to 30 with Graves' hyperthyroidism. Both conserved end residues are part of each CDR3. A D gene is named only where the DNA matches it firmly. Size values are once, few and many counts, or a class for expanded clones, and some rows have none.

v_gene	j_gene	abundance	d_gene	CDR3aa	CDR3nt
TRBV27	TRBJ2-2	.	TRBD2	CASSLRLARDTGELFF	TGTGCCAGCAGTTTAAGACTAGCCAGGGACACCGGGGAGCTGTTTTTT
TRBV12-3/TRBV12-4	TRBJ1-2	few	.	CASRRDPKTYTF	TGTGCCAGCCGCCGGGACCCTAAGACCTACACCTTC
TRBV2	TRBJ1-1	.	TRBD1	CASTRTGVLMNTEAFF	TGTGCCAGCACCCGGACAGGGGTCCTTATGAACACTGAAGCTTTCTTT
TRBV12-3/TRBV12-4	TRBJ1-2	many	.	CASSVPGRDSKDGYTF	TGTGCCAGCAGCGTCCCGGGACGGGATTCTAAGGATGGCTACACCTTC
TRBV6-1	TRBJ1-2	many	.	CASSEARRSYGYTF	TGTGCCAGCAGTGAAGCGCGGAGATCCTATGGCTACACCTTC
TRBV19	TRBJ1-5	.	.	CASRVSPTSNQPQHF	TGTGCCAGTAGGGTTAGCCCGACAAGCAATCAGCCCCAGCATTTT
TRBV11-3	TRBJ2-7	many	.	CASRLGESYEQYF	TGTGCCAGCCGATTGGGGGAGTCCTACGAGCAGTACTTC
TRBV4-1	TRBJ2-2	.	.	CASRPLGSNTGELFF	TGCGCCAGCCGGCCGTTGGGGTCGAACACCGGGGAGCTGTTTTTT
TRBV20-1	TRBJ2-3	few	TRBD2	CSAFSLAGDTDTQYF	TGCAGTGCTTTCTCGCTAGCGGGGGACACAGATACGCAGTATTTT
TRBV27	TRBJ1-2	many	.	CASSLGVGGHYGYTF	TGTGCCAGCAGTTTAGGTGTAGGCGGGCACTATGGCTACACCTTC
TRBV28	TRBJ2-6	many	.	CASSSVSGANVLTF	TGTGCCAGCAGTTCGGTTTCTGGGGCCAACGTCCTGACTTTC
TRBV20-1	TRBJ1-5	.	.	CSARPLAGREGQPQHF	TGCAGTGCTAGGCCTTTAGCGGGCAGGGAGGGTCAGCCCCAGCATTTT
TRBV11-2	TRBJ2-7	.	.	CASSLVESGVPTYEQYF	TGTGCCAGCAGCTTAGTGGAATCGGGGGTACCGACCTACGAGCAGTACTTC
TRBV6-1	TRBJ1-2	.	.	CASSRAAYGYTF	TGTGCCAGCAGCAGGGCGGCATATGGCTACACCTTC
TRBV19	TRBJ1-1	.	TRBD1	CASSIETGGAAEAFF	TGTGCCAGTAGTATAGAGACAGGGGGCGCGGCTGAAGCTTTCTTT
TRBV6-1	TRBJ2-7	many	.	CASSEAGRSSYEQYF	TGTGCCAGCAGTGAAGCAGGGAGGAGCTCCTACGAGCAGTACTTC
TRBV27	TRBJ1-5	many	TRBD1	CASRHGDRGDQPQHF	TGTGCCAGCAGGCACGGGGACAGGGGGGATCAGCCCCAGCATTTT
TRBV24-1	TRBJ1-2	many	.	CATSDVDSLSANYGYTF	TGTGCCACCAGTGATGTGGACAGCCTATCAGCTAACTATGGCTACACCTTC
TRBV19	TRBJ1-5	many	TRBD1	CASLDRVNQPQHF	TGTGCCAGTCTCGACAGGGTCAATCAGCCCCAGCATTTT
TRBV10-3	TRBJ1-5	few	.	CAISEEEGGWEPQHF	TGTGCCATCAGTGAGGAGGAGGGGGGGTGGGAGCCCCAGCATTTT
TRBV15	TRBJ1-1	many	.	CATSRAQGPEAFF	TGTGCCACCAGCAGAGCCCAGGGGCCTGAAGCTTTCTTT
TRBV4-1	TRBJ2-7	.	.	CASSPAGQSSYEQYF	TGCGCCAGCAGCCCCGCGGGACAGAGCTCCTACGAGCAGTACTTC
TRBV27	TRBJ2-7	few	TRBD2	CASRRTVAGGYEQYF	TGTGCCAGCAGGAGGACCGTAGCGGGAGGATACGAGCAGTACTTC
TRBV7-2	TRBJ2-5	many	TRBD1	CASSKQGAAQYF	TGTGCCAGCAGTAAACAGGGGGCTGCCCAGTACTTC
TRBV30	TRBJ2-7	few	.	CAWSVRQGIRYEQYF	TGTGCCTGGAGTGTCCGCCAGGGGATTCGCTACGAGCAGTACTTC
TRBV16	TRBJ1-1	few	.	CASSQSRVGNTEAFF	TGTGCCAGCAGCCAATCCAGGGTAGGGAACACTGAAGCTTTCTTT
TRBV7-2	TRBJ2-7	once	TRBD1	CASSFRDRGEQYF	TGTGCCAGCAGCTTCCGGGACAGGGGCGAGCAGTACTTC
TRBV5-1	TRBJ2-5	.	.	CASSFPATQNQETQYF	TGCGCCAGCAGCTTCCCCGCGACCCAAAACCAAGAGACCCAGTACTTC
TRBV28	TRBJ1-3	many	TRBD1	CASGTGVTSGNTIYF	TGTGCCAGTGGGACAGGTGTTACCTCTGGAAACACCATATATTTT
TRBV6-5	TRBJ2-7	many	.	CASSYSARTAVSYEQYF	TGTGCCAGCAGTTACTCCGCGAGGACAGCAGTCTCCTACGAGCAGTACTTC
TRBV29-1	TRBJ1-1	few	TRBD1	CSVGRGPTEAFF	TGCAGCGTTGGGAGGGGGCCCACTGAAGCTTTCTTT
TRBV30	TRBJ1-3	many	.	CAWSALSGNTIYF	TGTGCCTGGAGTGCATTGAGTGGAAACACCATATATTTT
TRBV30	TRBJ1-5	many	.	CAWSVRGARQPQHF	TGTGCCTGGAGTGTACGTGGGGCGAGGCAGCCCCAGCATTTT
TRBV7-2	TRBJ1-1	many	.	CASSLDPGEAFF	TGTGCCAGCAGCTTAGACCCAGGCGAAGCTTTCTTT
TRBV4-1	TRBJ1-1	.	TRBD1	CASSQANRGRGNTEAFF	TGCGCCAGCAGCCAAGCTAACAGGGGCCGCGGGAACACTGAAGCTTTCTTT
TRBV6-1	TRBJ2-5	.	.	CASRNAKAVLNQETQYF	TGTGCCAGCAGGAACGCGAAGGCGGTCCTCAACCAAGAGACCCAGTACTTC
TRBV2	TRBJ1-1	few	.	CASRTGKGKGNTEAFF	TGTGCCAGCAGAACCGGAAAGGGAAAGGGGAACACTGAAGCTTTCTTT
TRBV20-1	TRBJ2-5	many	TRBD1	CSAQRQGETQYF	TGCAGTGCTCAGAGACAGGGAGAGACCCAGTACTTC
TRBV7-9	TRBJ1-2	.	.	CASSGGRGTGYTF	TGTGCCAGCAGCGGAGGGAGAGGGACTGGCTACACCTTC
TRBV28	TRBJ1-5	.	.	CASSFSGASGQPQHF	TGTGCCAGCAGTTTTTCGGGGGCCTCCGGGCAGCCCCAGCATTTT
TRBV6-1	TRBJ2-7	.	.	CASLDITYEQYF	TGTGCCAGCTTAGACATAACCTACGAGCAGTACTTC
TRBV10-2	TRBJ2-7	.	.	CASSEREMNEQYF	TGCGCCAGCAGTGAAAGGGAAATGAACGAGCAGTACTTC
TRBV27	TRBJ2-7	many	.	CASSFNSAAYEQYF	TGTGCCAGCAGTTTTAACAGTGCTGCCTACGAGCAGTACTTC
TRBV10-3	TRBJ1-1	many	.	CAIRKSVMEVNTEAFF	TGTGCCATCAGAAAGTCGGTAATGGAAGTGAACACTGAAGCTTTCTTT
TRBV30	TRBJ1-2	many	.	CAWGHSYGYTF	TGTGCCTGGGGACACTCCTATGGCTACACCTTC
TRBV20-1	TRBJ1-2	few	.	CSARKQGEDGYTF	TGCAGTGCTCGAAAACAGGGAGAGGATGGCTACACCTTC
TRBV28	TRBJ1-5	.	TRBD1	CASSYWDRGTGNQPQHF	TGTGCCAGCAGCTATTGGGACAGGGGGACTGGGAATCAGCCCCAGCATTTT
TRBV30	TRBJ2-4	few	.	CAWQRGTAKNIQYF	TGTGCCTGGCAACGAGGGACGGCCAAAAACATTCAGTACTTC
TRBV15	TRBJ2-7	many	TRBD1	CATSRDRTWDRGYEQYF	TGTGCCACCAGCAGAGATCGAACTTGGGACAGGGGGTACGAGCAGTACTTC
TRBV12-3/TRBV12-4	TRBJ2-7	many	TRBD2	CASSHAGGASYEQYF	TGTGCCAGCAGCCACGCCGGGGGGGCCTCCTACGAGCAGTACTTC
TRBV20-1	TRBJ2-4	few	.	CSARASLARAKNIKYF	TGCAGTGCTAGGGCGTCGTTGGCGCGGGCCAAAAACATTAAGTACTTC
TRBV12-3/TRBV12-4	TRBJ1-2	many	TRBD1	CASSLPSGGNYGYTF	TGTGCCAGCAGTTTGCCCTCAGGGGGGAACTATGGCTACACCTTC
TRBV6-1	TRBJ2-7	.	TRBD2	CASTIREGSSYEQYF	TGTGCCAGCACCATCAGGGAGGGGAGCTCCTACGAGCAGTACTTC
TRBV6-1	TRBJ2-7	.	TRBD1	CASHGDRGYEQYF	TGTGCCAGCCATGGGGACAGGGGATACGAGCAGTACTTC